Below are 9 T cell receptor beta chains sequenced from a single sample in a study of Ad26.COV2.S vaccination and SARS-CoV-2 variants. Clones were read by immunoSEQ multiplex PCR, and TCRdb kept only the in-frame ones, dropping some. The profile shows about 680,000 clones, around 89% of them singletons. The treatment was: around 19 received Ad26.COV2.S at low or high dose, single or two shots; a few received placebo; per-sample allocation not given. Samples were taken on day 63 after the first vaccine or placebo injection. Sample: peripheral blood, taken in a trial of Ad26.COV2.S vaccine versus placebo. The source of these receptors is a person between 18 and 60 years old who received the Ad26.COV2.S COVID-19 vaccine or a placebo.

With respect to this clone: Mismatch with germline at one junction end may stem from a read error. The V and J genes are TRBV7-2 and TRBJ2-2, with D perhaps given as TRBD1 or TRBD2 (5 bases each). Per germline, CDR1 SGHTA and CDR2 FQGNSA. The CDR3 runs to 14 residues. The CDR3 region has the DNA TGTGCCAACAGCTTAGTCGGGGACCTGCAGGAGCTGTTTTTT. Residues: CANSLVGDLQELFF.

The chain links TRBV27 to TRBJ1-6; D may be TRBD1 (5 bases). The length of the CDR3 is 14 residues. Trimming cost V 7 bases and J 2 bases, with 9 bases left between them. Germline CDR1 and CDR2: MNHEY and SMNVEV (reference sequence). The DNA of the CDR3 is TGTGCCAGCACTACGGGGGCCTATAATTCACCCCTCCACTTT. It specifies CASTTGAYNSPLHF.

The rearrangement links TRBV19 to TRBJ1-5; a weak D match, TRBD1 (5 bases). Germline V lookup: CDR1 LNHDA, CDR2 SQIVND (reference sequence). This CDR3 has 15 amino acids. Trimming took 2 bases from V and 2 from J, leaving 10 bases between them. CDR3 region: CASSIWGEGNQPQHF. The CDR3 DNA follows: TGTGCCAGTAGTATATGGGGGGAAGGCAATCAGCCCCAGCATTTT.

The chain recombines TRBV7-9 with TRBJ1-1; D remains ambiguous. CDR3 length: 13 residues. V gave up 1 base and J gave up 5 bases, with 8 bases separating them. CDR1 is SEHNR and CDR2 is FQNEAQ in the germline V gene (reference sequence). The chain's CDR3 is CASSLERATEAFF. The DNA for the CDR3 is TGTGCCAGCAGCTTAGAGCGAGCAACTGAAGCTTTCTTT.

A single count supports this clone. The chain couples TRBV9 to TRBJ2-1; D is undetermined. This CDR3 is 16 amino acids long. Germline CDR1 is SGDLS and CDR2 is YYNGEE. V dropped 3 bases and J dropped 3 bases, with 16 bases sitting between them. The CDR3 spells CASSEAPSRNYNEQFF. The CDR3 DNA is TGTGCCAGCAGCGAGGCCCCGTCGCGGAACTACAATGAGCAGTTCTTC.

The chain is built from TRBV18 and TRBJ1-5; tentative D call: TRBD1 (5 bases). Trimming took 4 bases from V and 7 from J, leaving 14 bases between them. This CDR3 is built from 14 residues. Germline V lookup: CDR1 KGHSH, CDR2 LQKENI. In DNA, the CDR3 is TGTGCCAGCTCACGGGCGGAGGGGAACCAGCCCCAGCATTTT. Amino acid sequence: CASSRAEGNQPQHF.

The chain employs TRBV30 and TRBJ1-5, with D possibly being TRBD1 (6 bases). The germline V and J ends were trimmed by 0 bases and 1 base, with 10 bases remaining between them. The V gene's germline CDR1 is GTSNPN and CDR2 SVGIG (reference sequence). The CDR3 is made up of 15 amino acids. CDR3 residues: CAWSVGGGSNQPQHF. The CDR3 bases are TGTGCCTGGAGTGTAGGAGGGGGAAGCAATCAGCCCCAGCATTTT.

The rearrangement uses TRBV19 and TRBJ2-5; D gene unclear. CDR1 and CDR2 (germline): LNHDA, SQIVND (reference sequence). The CDR3 consists of 14 residues. The germline V and J ends were trimmed by 3 bases and 5 bases, with 13 bases remaining between them. The CDR3 spells CASSIGGVEETQYF. CDR3 DNA: TGTGCCAGTAGTATCGGTGGAGTCGAGGAGACCCAGTACTTC.

CDR3 sequence: CASSTISGVNTGELFF. The CDR3 nucleotides read TGTGCCAGCAGCACTATCAGCGGGGTGAACACCGGGGAGCTGTTTTTT. The rearrangement uses TRBV11-3 and TRBJ2-2; TRBD2 agrees at 7 bases. CDR1 and CDR2 from the germline V gene are SGHNT and YENEEA. The V segment lost 5 bases and the J segment 1 base; nucleotides outside the gene matches: 7. The CDR3 spans 16 residues. Full variable domain (missing parts from reference TRBV11-3 and TRBJ2-2): EAGVVQSPRYKIIEKKQPVAFWCNPISGHNTLYWYLQNLGQGPELLIRYENEEAVDDSQLPKDRFSAERLKGVDSTLKIQPAELGDSAVYLCASSTISGVNTGELFFGEGSRLTVL.